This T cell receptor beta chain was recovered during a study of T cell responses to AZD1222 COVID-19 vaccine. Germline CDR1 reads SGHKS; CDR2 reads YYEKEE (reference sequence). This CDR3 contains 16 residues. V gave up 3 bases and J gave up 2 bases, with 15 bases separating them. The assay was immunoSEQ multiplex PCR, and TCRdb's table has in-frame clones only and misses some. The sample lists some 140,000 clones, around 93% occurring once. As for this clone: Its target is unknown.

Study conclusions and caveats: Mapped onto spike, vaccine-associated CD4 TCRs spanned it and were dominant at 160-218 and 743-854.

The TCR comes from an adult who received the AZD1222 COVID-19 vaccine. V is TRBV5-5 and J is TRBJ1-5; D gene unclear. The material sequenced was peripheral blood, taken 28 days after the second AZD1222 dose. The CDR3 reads CASSSLSGSGNQPQHF. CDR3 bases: TGTGCCAGCAGCTCTCTGTCGGGGTCGGGCAATCAGCCCCAGCATTTT. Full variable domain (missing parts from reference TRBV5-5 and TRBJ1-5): DAGVTQSPTHLIKTRGQQVTLRCSPISGHKSVSWYQQVLGQGPQFIFQYYEKEERGRGNFPDRFSARQFPNYSSELNVNALLLGDSALYLCASSSLSGSGNQPQHFGDGTRLSIL.